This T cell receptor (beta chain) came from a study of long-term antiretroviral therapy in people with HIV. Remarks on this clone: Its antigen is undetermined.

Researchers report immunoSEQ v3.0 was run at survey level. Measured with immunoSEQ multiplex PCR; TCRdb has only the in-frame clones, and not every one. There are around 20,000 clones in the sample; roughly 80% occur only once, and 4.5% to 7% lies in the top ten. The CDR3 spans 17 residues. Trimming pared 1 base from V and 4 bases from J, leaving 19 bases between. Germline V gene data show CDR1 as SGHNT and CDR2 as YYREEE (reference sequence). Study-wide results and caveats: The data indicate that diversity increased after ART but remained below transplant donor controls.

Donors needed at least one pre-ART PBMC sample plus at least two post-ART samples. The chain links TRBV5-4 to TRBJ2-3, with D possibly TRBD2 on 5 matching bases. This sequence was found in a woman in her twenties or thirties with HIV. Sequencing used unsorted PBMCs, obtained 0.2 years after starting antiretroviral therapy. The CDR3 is CASSLFADALAPDTQYF. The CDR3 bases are TGTGCCAGCAGCTTGTTTGCGGATGCGCTAGCCCCAGATACGCAGTATTTT. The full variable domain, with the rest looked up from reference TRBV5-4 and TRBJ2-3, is ETGVTQSPTHLIKTRGQQVTLRCSSQSGHNTVSWYQQALGQGPQFIFQYYREEENGRGNFPPRFSGLQFPNYSSELNVNALELDDSALYLCASSLFADALAPDTQYFGPGTRLTVL.